This T cell receptor beta chain originates from a study of T cells in women clearing cervical HPV infection (dated by TCRdb to 2016 to 2018). Looking at the study overall: The cases were approximately 25 women with histologically confirmed HPV16-related CIN3 or worse, and 2 of these cases were invasive cancers. The parent cohort enrolled 10,000 to 13,000 women aged 18 or older in Guanacaste, Costa Rica, during about 1992 to 1995 and followed them for 6 to 7 years. For cases, a median interval of 149 days, with an interquartile range of roughly 85 to 220 days, was observed between lesion detection and blood sampling. Controls were 25 to 30 women whose single incident HPV16 infection cleared within 12 months without precancer or cancer developing. Case blood was taken at the visit when the lesion was first identified, whereas control blood was taken when infection was no longer detected. Quality controls consisted of five blinded duplicates per group, for a total of around 60 samples made up of roughly 50 participants and around 10 replicates. Cases and controls were matched on year of sample collection and on age within five years. Median age was about 30 years in cases versus 38 to 45 in controls, and baseline characteristics did not differ significantly. Because only a few women had HLA typing data, the possibility that HLA type acted as a confounder could not be ruled out. An exploratory proof-of-principle case-control study, nested within the Guanacaste HPV Natural History Study in Costa Rica, was conducted to compare TCR repertoires across cervical HPV16 outcomes. Points the paper makes about the study in general: Across sequencing depths, CIN3+ cases showed significantly higher TCR repertoire richness than controls, but evenness did not differ between the groups. Because the number of T cells per sample was unknown, the richness differences could reflect varying T-cell content rather than repertoire biology. Whether associations preceded infection or resulted from infection could not be shown with the cross-sectional design, and effector/memory subsets and HPV-specific T cells were not isolated. Random forest classifiers combining richness and V gene abundances distinguished cases from controls with an estimated AUC of approximately 0.83.

Every participant had a single incident cervical HPV16 infection, and women with prevalent HPV16 infections were excluded. Cervical HPV DNA was detected by MY09/MY11 PCR and genotyped by dot-blot hybridization. More than 14 mL of heparinized blood was centrifuged, after which the buffy coat was aliquoted, frozen at -30 degrees C, and then stored at -80 degrees C. Genomic DNA was extracted from buffy coat specimens using QIAGEN kits. As regards this clone: Its cognate antigen has yet to be identified.

Using the immunoSEQ assay, multiplex PCR amplified TCR beta CDR3 regions from an average of roughly 1,100 ng of genomic DNA per sample. To correct primer bias, the assay used a complete synthetic TCR repertoire to set an amplification baseline. The amplicons were sequenced using the Illumina platform. In the original analysis: Sequence errors were corrected by clustering with frequency ratios and a modified nearest-neighbor algorithm, and the sequences were then analyzed in the immunoSEQ Analyzer using IMGT gene definitions. At each rarefaction depth, TCR richness and evenness were averaged across 20 rarefaction repeats, and any sample with fewer sequences than the depth was left out. Wilcoxon rank sum tests with FDR correction were used to compare V, D and J gene relative abundances between the groups. In the blinded duplicates, the intraclass correlation was about 96% for TCR richness and averaged around 80% across over 65 gene segments. Sourced from immuneACCESS, this table was stored by TCRdb with only in-frame sequences that have V and J called. A share of the clones is absent; for the studies checked, an unresolved V gene accounts for under half, and the remainder has no known explanation. That table furnishes V, J and clone size, whereas the DNA furnished D and trimming. In this sample's table one finds 20,000 to 25,000 clones. The ten largest clones represent about 24% of the sample.

The clonotype comes from a woman between 18 and 70 years old with a cervical HPV16 infection that either progressed to CIN3+ or cleared (not recorded which). The sequencing input was blood buffy coat.

Incomplete CDR3 DNA: TGTGCCAGCAGCTTACCGGGACAGACCTACAATGAG. Translated, this gives CASSLPGQTYNE. The full CDR3 reads CASSLPGQTYNEQFF. The rearrangement joined TRBV11-3 to TRBJ2-1; TRBD1 agrees with 7 junctional bases. The read halts 3 residues ahead of the CDR3 end, with the missing end drawn from the germline J gene. The germline V gene yields SGHNT for CDR1 and YENEEA for CDR2. The cysteine opens and the phenylalanine closes a CDR3 of 15 amino acids. The DNA has 36 bases, all within the CDR3, and is read from base 1. Germline trimming amounts to 2 bases on V and 2 bases on J, with 3 as the count of junction bases outside the gene matches.